This is a list of T cell receptor beta chains from one sample in a study of blood T cell repertoires in COVID-19. Sequencing was performed with immunoSEQ multiplex PCR; in TCRdb, only in-frame clones are kept and a portion is missing. The sample holds about 400,000 clones, roughly 90% seen once. The sample was PBMCs or T cells enriched from blood (not recorded which). The source is a woman aged 30 to 39 with acute COVID-19. Each CDR3 is given with its conserved first and last residue.

v_call	cdr3_aa
TRBV3-1/TRBV3-2	CASSRQGLWQFF
TRBV10-3	CAISDARGESDTQYF
TRBV6-2/TRBV6-3	CASSTTGSGANVLTF
TRBV29-1	CSVDSSFGGHYNEQFF
TRBV4-3	CASSQGSGTGGEKLFF
TRBV3-1/TRBV3-2	CASSQNSGHTEAFF
TRBV18	CASSPGGTLSYEQYF
TRBV9	CASSVHSGMRRHYQPQHF
TRBV10-3	CAAGTGNTEAFF
TRBV5-1	CASSLVGQGVPLRGYGYTF
TRBV27	CASSPTGKSYGYTF
TRBV12-3/TRBV12-4	CASSSLNEQFF
TRBV28	CASSLGGGTNYGYTF
TRBV7-9	CASSLAGTSGLGQYF
TRBV5-1	CASSLVRTDHNEQFF
TRBV6-1	CASSELEGTGGNEKLFF
TRBV9	CASSVGLRETGDTDTQYF
TRBV7-6	CASSPGLAGGPSNEQFF
TRBV6-6	CASALFGQPYEQYF
TRBV9	CASSVLTNTEAFF
TRBV7-9	CASSLNWGEAFF
TRBV5-6	CASSPRGTGATEAFF
TRBV5-1	CASSLAPGQPQHF
TRBV7-3	CASSLTSLAGGRTGELFF
TRBV6-4	CASWDVEGQNYGYTF
TRBV4-1	CASSHPGLARVDEQFF
TRBV5-6	CASSLDRGLLNTEAFF
TRBV7-9	CASSLGAGREKLFF
TRBV5-6	CASSLRGSYTF
TRBV25-1	CASSESGGVFSGEQYF
TRBV2	CASSGDRVGTNEKLFF
TRBV19	CASTTLLSSAKNIQYF
TRBV6-2/TRBV6-3	CASSRQGVYEQYF
TRBV13	CASSLDSSTDTQYF
TRBV30	CAWSVDAGSGNTIYF
TRBV4-1	CASSQRQGGGYTF
TRBV29-1	CSVLISEDRVPYGYTF
TRBV25-1	CASTLGTWGDGELFF
TRBV5-8	CASSPGQGWNIQYF
TRBV24-1	CATRATGGSYEQYF
TRBV5-1	CASSLALTGLDYGYTF
TRBV7-8	CASRRTGNTEAFF
TRBV20-1	CSASGTGGRGQPQHF
TRBV3-1/TRBV3-2	CASSQERPGNYEQYF
TRBV7-2	CASSMGQGGEKLFF
TRBV5-4	CASSLDGGGADTQYF